Each of the 5 T cell receptor beta chains below was sequenced from the same sample in a study of blood T cell repertoires in COVID-19. Clones were read by immunoSEQ multiplex PCR, and TCRdb kept only the in-frame ones, dropping some. Of around 100,000 clones in the sample, roughly 90% were seen once. The sample was peripheral blood. The source is a man under 40 in a cohort sampled during active COVID-19.

The rearrangement links TRBV18 to TRBJ2-7; no definite D call. Trimming left V 3 bases short and J 1 base short, with 4 bases between. Germline V CDR1 and CDR2: KGHSH, LQKENI. The CDR3 consists of 12 residues. CDR3 nucleotide sequence: TGTGCCAGCTCACCGCGTTCCTACGAGCAGTACTTC. Its translation: CASSPRSYEQYF. Complete variable domain (other parts from reference TRBV18 and TRBJ2-7): NAGVMQNPRHLVRRRGQEARLRCSPMKGHSHVYWYRQLPEEGLKFMVYLQKENIIDESGMPKERFSAEFPKEGPSILRIQQVVRGDSAAYFCASSPRSYEQYFGPGTRLTVT.

This clone was recorded only once. The CDR3 DNA is TGTGCCAGCAGTCCCGGACTAGCGGGGGCCTCAGATACGCAGTATTTT. Protein product: CASSPGLAGASDTQYF. The chain couples TRBV27 to TRBJ2-3, with TRBD2 matching 13 bases. CDR3 length equals 16 residues. The germline gives CDR1 MNHEY, CDR2 SMNVEV (reference sequence). The trim removed 5 bases at V and 4 bases at J, leaving 6 bases unmatched.

This chain joins TRBV10-2 and TRBJ2-7, with unresolved D. Trimming removed 3 bases from V and 1 base from J, with 4 bases in between. In germline, CDR1 is WSHSY, CDR2 SAAADI. The CDR3 spans 12 residues. The CDR3 loop is CASSDGSYEQYF. The CDR3 coding sequence is TGCGCCAGCAGTGACGGTTCCTACGAGCAGTACTTC.

This chain's CDR3 is CASSLGGDGGYNEQFF. As DNA, the CDR3 is TGTGCCAGCAGCTTAGGAGGGGACGGGGGTTACAATGAGCAGTTCTTC. This chain connects TRBV7-7 to TRBJ2-1, with a possible D match to TRBD2 (6 bases). This CDR3 comprises 16 residues. Trimming pared 1 base from V and 4 bases from J, leaving 14 bases between. CDR1 is SSHAT and CDR2 is FNYEAQ in the germline V gene (reference sequence).

This rearrangement joins TRBV7-7 to TRBJ1-2; D is unresolved. The CDR3 sequence is 19 residues long. The V end was cut by 0 bases, the J end by 0 bases, with 20 bases between. Germline CDR1 reads SSHAT; CDR2 reads FNYEAQ (reference sequence). In DNA form, the CDR3 reads TGTGCCAGCAGCTTAGCTTCCCGGACTGCCACTCTTACTAACTATGGCTACACCTTC. Amino acid sequence: CASSLASRTATLTNYGYTF.